This T cell receptor beta chain was recorded in a study of tumour-infiltrating T cells in Burkitt lymphoma. Study-wide background: Overall and progression-free survival were predicted by productive clonality.

The data were produced by immunoSEQ multiplex PCR, yet TCRdb's version contains in-frame clones alone and is incomplete. The sample has about 15,000 clones; roughly 79% are singletons. This CDR3 region has 15 residues. Trimming shortened V by 1 base and J by 3 bases, and 13 bases separated the two germline ends. In germline, CDR1 is SGHAT, CDR2 FQNNGV. The receptor comes from a human donor with diffuse large B-cell lymphoma. The specimen sequenced was tumor tissue. The chain carries TRBV11-2 and TRBJ2-7, with D perhaps TRBD1 (5 bases). The CDR3 DNA is TGTGCCAGCAGCTTAGCAGGGTCTGGATTCTACGAGCAGTACTTC. This sequence encodes CASSLAGSGFYEQYF.